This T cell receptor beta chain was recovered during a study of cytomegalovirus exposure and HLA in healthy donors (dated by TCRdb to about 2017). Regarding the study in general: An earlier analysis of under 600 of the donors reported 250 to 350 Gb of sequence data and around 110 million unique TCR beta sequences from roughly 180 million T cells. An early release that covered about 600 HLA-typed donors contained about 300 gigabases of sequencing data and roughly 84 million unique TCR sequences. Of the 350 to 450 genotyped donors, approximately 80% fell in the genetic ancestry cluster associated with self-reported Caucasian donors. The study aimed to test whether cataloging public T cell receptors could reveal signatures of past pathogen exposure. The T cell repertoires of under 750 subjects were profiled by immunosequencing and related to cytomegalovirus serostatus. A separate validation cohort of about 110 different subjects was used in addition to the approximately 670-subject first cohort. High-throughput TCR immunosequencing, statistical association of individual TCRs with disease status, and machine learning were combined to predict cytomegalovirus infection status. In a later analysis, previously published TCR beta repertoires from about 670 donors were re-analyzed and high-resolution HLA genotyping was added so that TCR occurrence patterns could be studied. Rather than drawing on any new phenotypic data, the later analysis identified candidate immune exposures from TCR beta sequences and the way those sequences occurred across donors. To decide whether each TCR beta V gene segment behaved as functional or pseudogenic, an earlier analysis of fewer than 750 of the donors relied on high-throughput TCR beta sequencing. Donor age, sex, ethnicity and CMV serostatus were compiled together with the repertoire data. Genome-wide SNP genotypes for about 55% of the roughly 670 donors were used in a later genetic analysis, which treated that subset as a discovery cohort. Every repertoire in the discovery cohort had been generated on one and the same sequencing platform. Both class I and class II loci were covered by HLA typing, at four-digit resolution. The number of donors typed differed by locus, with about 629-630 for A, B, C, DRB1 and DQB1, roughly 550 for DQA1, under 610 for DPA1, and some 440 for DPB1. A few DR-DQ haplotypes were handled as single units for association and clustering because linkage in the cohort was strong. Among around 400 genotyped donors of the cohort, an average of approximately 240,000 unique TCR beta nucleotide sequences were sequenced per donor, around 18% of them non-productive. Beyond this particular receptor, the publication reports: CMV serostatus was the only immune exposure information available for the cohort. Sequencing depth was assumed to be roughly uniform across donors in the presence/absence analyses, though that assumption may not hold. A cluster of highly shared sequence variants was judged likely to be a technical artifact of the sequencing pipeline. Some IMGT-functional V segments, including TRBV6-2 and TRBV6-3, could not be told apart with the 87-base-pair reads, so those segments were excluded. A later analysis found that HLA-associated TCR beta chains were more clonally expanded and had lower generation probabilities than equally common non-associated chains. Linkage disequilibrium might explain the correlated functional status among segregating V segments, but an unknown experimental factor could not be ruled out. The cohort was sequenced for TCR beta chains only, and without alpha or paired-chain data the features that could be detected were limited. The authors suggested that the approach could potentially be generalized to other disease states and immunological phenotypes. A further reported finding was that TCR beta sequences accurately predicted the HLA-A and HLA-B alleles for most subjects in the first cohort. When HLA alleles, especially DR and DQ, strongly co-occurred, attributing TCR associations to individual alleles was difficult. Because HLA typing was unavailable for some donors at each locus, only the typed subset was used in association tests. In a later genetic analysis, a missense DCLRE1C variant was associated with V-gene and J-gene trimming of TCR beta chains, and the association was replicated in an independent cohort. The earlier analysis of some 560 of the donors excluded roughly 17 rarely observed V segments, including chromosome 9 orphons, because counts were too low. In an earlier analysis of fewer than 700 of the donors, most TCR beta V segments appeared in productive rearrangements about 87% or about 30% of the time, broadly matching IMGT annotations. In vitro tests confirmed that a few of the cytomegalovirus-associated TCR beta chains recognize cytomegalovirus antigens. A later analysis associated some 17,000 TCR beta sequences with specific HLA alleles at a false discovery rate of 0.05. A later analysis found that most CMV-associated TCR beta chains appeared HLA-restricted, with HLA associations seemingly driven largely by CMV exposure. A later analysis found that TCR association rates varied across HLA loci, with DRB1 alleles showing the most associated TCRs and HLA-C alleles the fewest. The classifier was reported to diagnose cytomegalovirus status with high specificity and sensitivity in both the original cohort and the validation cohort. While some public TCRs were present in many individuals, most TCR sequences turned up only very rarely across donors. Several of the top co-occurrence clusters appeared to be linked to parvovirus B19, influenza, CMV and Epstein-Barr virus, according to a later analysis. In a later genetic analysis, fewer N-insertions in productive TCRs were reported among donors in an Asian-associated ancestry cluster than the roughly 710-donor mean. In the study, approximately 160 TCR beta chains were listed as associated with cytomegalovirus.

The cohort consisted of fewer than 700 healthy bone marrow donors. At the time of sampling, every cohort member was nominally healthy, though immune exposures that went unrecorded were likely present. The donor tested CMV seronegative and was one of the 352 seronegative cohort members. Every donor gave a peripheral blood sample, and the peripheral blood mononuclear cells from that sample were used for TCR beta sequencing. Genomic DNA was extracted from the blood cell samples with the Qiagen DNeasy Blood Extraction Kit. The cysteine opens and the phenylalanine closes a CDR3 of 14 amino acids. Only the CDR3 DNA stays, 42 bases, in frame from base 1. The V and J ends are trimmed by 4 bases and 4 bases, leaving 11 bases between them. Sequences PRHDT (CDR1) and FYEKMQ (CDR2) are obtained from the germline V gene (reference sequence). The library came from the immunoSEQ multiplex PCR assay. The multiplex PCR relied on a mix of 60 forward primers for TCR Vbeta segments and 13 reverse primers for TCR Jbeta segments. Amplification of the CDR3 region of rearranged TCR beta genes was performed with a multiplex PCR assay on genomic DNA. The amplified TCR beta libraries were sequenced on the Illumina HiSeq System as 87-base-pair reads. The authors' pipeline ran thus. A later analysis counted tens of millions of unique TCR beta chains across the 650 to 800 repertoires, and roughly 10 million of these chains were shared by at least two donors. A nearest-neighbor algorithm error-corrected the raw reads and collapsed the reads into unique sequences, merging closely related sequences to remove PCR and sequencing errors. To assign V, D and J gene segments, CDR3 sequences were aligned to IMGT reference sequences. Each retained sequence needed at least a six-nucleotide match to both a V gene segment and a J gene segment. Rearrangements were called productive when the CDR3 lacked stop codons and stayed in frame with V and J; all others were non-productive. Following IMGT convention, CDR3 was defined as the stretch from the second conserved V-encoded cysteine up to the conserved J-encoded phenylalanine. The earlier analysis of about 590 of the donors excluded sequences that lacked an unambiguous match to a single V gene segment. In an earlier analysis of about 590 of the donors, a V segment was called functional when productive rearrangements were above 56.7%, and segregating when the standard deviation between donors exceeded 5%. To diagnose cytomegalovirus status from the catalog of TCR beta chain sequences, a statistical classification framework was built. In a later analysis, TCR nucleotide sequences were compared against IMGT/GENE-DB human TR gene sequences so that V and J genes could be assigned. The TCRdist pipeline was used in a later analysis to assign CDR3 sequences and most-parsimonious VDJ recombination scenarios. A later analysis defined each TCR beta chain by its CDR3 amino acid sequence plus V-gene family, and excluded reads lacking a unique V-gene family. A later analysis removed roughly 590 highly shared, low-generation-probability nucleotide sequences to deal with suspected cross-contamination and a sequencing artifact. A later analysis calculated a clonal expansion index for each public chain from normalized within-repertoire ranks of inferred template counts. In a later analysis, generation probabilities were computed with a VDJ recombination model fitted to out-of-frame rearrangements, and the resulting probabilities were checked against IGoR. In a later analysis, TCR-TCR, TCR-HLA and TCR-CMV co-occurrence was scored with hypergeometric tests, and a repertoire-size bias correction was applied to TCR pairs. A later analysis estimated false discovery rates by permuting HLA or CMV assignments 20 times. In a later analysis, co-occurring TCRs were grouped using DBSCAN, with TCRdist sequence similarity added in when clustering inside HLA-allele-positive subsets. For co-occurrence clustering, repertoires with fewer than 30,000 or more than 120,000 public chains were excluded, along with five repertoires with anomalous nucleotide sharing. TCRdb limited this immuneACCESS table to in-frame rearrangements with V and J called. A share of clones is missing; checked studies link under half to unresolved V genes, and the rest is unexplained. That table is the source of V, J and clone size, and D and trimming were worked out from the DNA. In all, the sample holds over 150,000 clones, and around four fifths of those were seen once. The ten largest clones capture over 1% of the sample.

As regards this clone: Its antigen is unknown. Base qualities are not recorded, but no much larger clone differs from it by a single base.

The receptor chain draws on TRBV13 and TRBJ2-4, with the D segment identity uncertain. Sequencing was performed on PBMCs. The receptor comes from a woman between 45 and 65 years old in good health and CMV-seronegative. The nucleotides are TGTGCCAGCAGCTCGAGATCATTTAAAAACATTCAGTACTTC. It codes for CASSSRSFKNIQYF.